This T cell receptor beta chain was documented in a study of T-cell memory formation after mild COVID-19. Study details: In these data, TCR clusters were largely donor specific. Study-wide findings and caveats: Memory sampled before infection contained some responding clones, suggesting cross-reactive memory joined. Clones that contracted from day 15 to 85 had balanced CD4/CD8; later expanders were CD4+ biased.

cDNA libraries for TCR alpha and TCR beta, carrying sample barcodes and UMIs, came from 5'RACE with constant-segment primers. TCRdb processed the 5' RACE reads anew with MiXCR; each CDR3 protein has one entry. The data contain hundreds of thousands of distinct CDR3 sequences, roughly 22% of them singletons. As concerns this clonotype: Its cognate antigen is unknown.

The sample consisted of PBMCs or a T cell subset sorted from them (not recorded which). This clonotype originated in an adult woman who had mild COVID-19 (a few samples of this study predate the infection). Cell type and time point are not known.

For the CDR3, the DNA is TGCAGTGCTAGAGGTCTTTCTAGCACAGATACGCAGTATTTT. This gives the protein CSARGLSSTDTQYF. The genes are TRBV20-1 and TRBJ2-3; D not resolved. The germline gives CDR1 DFQATT, CDR2 SNEGSKA (reference sequence). Trimming pared 1 base from V and 0 bases from J, leaving 8 bases between. The CDR3 runs 14 residues.